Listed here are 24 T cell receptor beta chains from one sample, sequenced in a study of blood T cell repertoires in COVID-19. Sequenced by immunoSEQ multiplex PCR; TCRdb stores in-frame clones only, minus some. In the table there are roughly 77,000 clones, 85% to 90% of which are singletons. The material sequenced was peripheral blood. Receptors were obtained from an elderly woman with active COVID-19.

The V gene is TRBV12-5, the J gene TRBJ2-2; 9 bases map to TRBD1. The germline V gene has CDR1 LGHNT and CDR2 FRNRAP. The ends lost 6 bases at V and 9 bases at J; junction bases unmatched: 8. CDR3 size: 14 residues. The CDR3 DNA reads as TGTGCTAGTGGCCGGGACAGGGACAGCCGGGAGCTGTTTTTT. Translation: CASGRDRDSRELFF.

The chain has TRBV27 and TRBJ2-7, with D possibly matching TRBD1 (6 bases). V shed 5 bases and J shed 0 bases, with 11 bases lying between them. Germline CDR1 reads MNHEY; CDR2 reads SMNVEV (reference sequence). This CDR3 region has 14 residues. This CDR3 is CASSHTDSSYEQYF. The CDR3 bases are TGTGCCAGCAGTCACACGGACAGCTCCTACGAGCAGTACTTC.

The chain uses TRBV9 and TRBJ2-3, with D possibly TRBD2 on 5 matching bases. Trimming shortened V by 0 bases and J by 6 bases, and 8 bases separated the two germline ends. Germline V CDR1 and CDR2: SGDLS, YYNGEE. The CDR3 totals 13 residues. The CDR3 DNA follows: TGTGCCAGCAGCGTAGGGGGAGACGATACGCAGTATTTT. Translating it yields CASSVGGDDTQYF.

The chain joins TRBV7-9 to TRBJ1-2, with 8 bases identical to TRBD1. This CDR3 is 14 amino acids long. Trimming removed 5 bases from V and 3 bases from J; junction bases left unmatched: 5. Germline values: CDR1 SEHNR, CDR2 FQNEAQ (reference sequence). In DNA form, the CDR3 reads TGTGCCAGCAGCCCCCGGGACAGGCACTATGGCTACACCTTC. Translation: CASSPRDRHYGYTF.

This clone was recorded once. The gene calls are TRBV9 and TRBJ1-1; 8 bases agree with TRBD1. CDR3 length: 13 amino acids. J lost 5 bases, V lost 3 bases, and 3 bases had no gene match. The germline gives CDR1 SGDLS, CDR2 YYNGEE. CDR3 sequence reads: CASSAGGETEAFF. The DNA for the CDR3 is TGTGCCAGCAGCGCAGGGGGCGAGACTGAAGCTTTCTTT.

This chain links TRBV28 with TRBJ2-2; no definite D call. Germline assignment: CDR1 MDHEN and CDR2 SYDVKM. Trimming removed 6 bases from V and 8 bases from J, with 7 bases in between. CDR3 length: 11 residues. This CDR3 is CASRRMGELFF. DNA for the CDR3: TGTGCCAGCAGGCGGATGGGGGAGCTGTTTTTT.

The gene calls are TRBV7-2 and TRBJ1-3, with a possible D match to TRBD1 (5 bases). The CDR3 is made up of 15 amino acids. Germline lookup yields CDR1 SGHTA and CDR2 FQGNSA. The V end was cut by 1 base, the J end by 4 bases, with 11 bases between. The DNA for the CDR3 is TGTGCCAGCAGCTTAGGACAGCCCGGGGGAAACACCATATATTTT. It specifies CASSLGQPGGNTIYF. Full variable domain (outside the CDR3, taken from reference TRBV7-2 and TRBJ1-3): GAGVSQSPSNKVTEKGKDVELRCDPISGHTALYWYRQSLGQGLEFLIYFQGNSAPDKSGLPSDRFSAERTGGSVSTLTIQRTQQEDSAVYLCASSLGQPGGNTIYFGEGSWLTVV.

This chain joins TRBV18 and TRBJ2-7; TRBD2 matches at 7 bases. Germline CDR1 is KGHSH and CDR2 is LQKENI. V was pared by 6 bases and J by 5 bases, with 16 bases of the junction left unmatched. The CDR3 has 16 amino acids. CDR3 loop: CASSLFRGSQGDEQYF. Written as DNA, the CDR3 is TGTGCCAGCTCGCTTTTCCGCGGGAGTCAGGGTGACGAGCAGTACTTC.

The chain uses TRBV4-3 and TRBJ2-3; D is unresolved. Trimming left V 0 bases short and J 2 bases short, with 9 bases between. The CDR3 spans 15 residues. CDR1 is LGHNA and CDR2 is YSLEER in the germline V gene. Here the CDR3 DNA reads TGCGCCAGCAGCCAAGATCATCAGGCCACAGATACGCAGTATTTT. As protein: CASSQDHQATDTQYF.

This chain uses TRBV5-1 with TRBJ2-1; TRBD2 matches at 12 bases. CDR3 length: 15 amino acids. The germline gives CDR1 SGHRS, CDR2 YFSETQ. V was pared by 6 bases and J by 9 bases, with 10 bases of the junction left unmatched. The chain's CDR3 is CASNPLAGGRGEQFF. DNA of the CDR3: TGCGCCAGCAACCCACTAGCGGGAGGAAGGGGTGAGCAGTTCTTC.

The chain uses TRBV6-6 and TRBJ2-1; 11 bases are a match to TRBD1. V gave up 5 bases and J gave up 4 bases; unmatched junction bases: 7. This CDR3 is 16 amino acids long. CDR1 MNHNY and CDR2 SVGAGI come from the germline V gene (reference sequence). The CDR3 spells CASSPHRDRGYNEQFF. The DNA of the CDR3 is TGTGCCAGCAGTCCCCACCGGGACAGGGGGTACAATGAGCAGTTCTTC.

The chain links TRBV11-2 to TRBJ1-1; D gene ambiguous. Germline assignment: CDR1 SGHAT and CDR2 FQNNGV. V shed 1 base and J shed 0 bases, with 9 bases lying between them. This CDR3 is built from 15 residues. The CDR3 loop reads CASSLGARLNTEAFF. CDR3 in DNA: TGTGCCAGCAGCTTAGGAGCCAGGCTGAACACTGAAGCTTTCTTT.

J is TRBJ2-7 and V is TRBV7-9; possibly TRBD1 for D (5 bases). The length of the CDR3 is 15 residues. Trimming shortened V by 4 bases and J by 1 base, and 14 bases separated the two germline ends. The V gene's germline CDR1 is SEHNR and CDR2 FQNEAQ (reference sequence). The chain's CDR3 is CASSSTGGVSYEQYF. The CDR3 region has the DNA TGTGCCAGCAGCTCTACAGGCGGAGTTTCCTACGAGCAGTACTTC.

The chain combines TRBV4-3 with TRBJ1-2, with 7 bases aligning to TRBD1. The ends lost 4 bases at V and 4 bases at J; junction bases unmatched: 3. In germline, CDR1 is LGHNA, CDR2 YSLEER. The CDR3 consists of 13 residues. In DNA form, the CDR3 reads TGCGCCAGCAGCCCCGGGACAGCCTATGGCTACACCTTC. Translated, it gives CASSPGTAYGYTF.

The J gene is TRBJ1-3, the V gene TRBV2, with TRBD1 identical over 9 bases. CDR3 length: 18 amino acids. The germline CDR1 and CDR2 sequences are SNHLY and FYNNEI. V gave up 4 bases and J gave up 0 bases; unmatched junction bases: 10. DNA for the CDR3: TGTGCCAGCAGTGCCGGGAGACAGGGGGTTCTCTCTGGAAACACCATATATTTT. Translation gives CASSAGRQGVLSGNTIYF.

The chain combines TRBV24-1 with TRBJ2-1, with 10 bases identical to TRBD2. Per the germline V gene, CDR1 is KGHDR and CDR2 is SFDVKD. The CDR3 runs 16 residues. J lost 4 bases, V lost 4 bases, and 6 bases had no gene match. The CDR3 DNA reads TGTGCCACCAGTGACCCTACTAGCGGGATTTACAATGAGCAGTTCTTC. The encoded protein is CATSDPTSGIYNEQFF.

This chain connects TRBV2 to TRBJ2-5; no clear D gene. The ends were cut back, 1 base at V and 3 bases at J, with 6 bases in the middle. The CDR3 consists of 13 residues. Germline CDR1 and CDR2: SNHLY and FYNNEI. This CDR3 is CASSEETEETQYF. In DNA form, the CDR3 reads TGTGCCAGCAGTGAAGAAACTGAAGAGACCCAGTACTTC.

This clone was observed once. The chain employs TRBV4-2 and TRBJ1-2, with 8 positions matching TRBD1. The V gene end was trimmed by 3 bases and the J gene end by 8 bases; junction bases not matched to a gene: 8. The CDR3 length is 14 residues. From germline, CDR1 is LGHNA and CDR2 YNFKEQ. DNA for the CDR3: TGTGCCAGCAGCCAGTTAACAGGGGGATACGGCTACACCTTC. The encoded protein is CASSQLTGGYGYTF.

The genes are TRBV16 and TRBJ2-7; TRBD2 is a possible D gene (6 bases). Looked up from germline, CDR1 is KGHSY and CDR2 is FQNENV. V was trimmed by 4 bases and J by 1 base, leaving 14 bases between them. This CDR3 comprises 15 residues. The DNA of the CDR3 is TGTGCCAGCAGCCTTAGTTCGGGGGAATCCTACGAGCAGTACTTC. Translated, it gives CASSLSSGESYEQYF.

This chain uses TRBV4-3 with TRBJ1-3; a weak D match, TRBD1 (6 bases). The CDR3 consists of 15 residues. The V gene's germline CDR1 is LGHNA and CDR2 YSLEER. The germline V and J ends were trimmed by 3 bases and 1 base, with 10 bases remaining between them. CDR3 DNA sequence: TGCGCCAGCAGCCAGTCGGACAGATCTGGAAACACCATATATTTT. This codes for CASSQSDRSGNTIYF.

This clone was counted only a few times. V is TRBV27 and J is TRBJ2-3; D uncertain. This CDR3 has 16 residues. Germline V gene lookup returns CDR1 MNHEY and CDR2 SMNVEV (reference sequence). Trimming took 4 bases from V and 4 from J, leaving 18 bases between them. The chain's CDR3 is CASSSHRVQAPDTQYF. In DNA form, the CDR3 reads TGTGCCAGCAGTTCCCACCGGGTCCAAGCTCCAGATACGCAGTATTTT.

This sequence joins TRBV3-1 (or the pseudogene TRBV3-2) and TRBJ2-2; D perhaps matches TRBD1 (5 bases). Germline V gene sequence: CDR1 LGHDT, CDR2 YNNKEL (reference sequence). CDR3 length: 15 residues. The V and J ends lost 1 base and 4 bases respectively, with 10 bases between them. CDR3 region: CASSQVPGLTGELFF. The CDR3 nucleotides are TGTGCCAGCAGCCAAGTACCAGGGCTCACCGGGGAGCTGTTTTTT.

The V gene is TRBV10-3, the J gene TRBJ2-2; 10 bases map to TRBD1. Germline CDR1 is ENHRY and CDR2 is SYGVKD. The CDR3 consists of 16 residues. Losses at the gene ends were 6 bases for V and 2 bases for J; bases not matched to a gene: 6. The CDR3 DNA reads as TGTGCCATCAGGACCGGGACAGGGGACAACACCGGGGAGCTGTTTTTT. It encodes CAIRTGTGDNTGELFF.

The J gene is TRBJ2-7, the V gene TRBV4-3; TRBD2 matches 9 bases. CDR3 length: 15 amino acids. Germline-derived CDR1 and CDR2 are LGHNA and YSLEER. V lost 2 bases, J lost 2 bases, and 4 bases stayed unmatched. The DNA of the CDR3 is TGCGCCAGCAGCCAACTAGTAGCGGGAGCCTACGAGCAGTACTTC. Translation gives CASSQLVAGAYEQYF.